Shown below are 25 T cell receptor beta chains from a single sample sequenced in a study of T cell changes during pregnancy in multiple sclerosis. Some clones are missing from TCRdb's copy, which holds only in-frame ones; the method was immunoSEQ multiplex PCR. The table has about 55,000 clones, 93% seen once. Specimen: CD8+ T cells from peripheral blood mononuclear cells, collected in the second trimester of pregnancy. These receptors were obtained from a female donor with multiple sclerosis, enrolled in a pregnancy study.

The rearrangement joins TRBV5-5 to TRBJ1-3, with no clear D. Germline lookup yields CDR1 SGHKS and CDR2 YYEKEE (reference sequence). This CDR3 has 16 amino acids. V lost 4 bases and J 4 bases, leaving 18 bases between the germline ends. CDR3 nucleotides: TGTGCCAGCAGCAAAACACCTTCGGGTGACGGAAACACCATATATTTT. This encodes CASSKTPSGDGNTIYF.

The chain carries TRBV6-1 and TRBJ2-7; TRBD2 aligns across 7 bases. The CDR3 runs 13 residues. Germline V CDR1 and CDR2: MNHNS, SASEGT. Germline trimming cut 10 bases from V and 3 bases from J; bases unmatched to any gene: 9. CDR3 loop: CATGEGVGYEQYF. The CDR3 DNA follows: TGTGCCACCGGGGAGGGTGTTGGCTACGAGCAGTACTTC.

The chain is built from TRBV4-3 and TRBJ2-1; 7 nucleotides align to TRBD1. Trimming at V came to 0 bases and at J to 4 bases, leaving 6 bases not matched to a gene. Germline V gene data show CDR1 as LGHNA and CDR2 as YSLEER. This CDR3 spans 16 amino acids. CDR3: CASSQDNPGGYNEQFF. As DNA, the CDR3 is TGCGCCAGCAGCCAAGATAACCCAGGGGGATACAATGAGCAGTTCTTC.

The J gene is TRBJ2-5, the V gene TRBV25-1; D unresolved. Germline CDR1 MGHDK, CDR2 SYGVNS. The germline V and J ends were trimmed by 5 bases and 1 base, with 8 bases remaining between them. The CDR3 covers 13 residues. The CDR3 region is CASSQLPQETQYF. The CDR3 DNA reads TGTGCCAGCAGTCAACTACCCCAAGAGACCCAGTACTTC.

The chain is built from TRBV15 and TRBJ1-4; 8 positions match TRBD1. The CDR3 extends over 16 amino acids. Germline trimming cut 1 base from V and 6 bases from J; bases unmatched to any gene: 7. Germline V lookup: CDR1 LNHNV, CDR2 YYDKDF (reference sequence). CDR3 protein: CATSRVRQGADEKLFF. The CDR3 region has the DNA TGTGCCACCAGCAGAGTCCGGCAGGGGGCGGATGAAAAACTGTTTTTT.

J is TRBJ2-2 and V is TRBV9, with TRBD2 identical over 10 bases. The J segment lost 1 base and the V segment lost 6 bases, leaving 6 bases of the junction unmatched. This CDR3 region has 16 residues. Germline CDR1 SGDLS, CDR2 YYNGEE. CDR3 in amino acids: CASTQRGGQNTGELFF. The CDR3 nucleotides read TGTGCCAGCACTCAGCGGGGGGGCCAGAACACCGGGGAGCTGTTTTTT.

CDR3: CASSVDWARTEAFF. The CDR3 DNA sequence: TGTGCCAGCAGCGTAGACTGGGCCCGCACTGAAGCTTTCTTT. The chain employs TRBV9 and TRBJ1-1, with D unresolved. The length of the CDR3 is 14 residues. The ends were cut back, 0 bases at V and 4 bases at J, with 10 bases in the middle. Per the germline V gene, CDR1 is SGDLS and CDR2 is YYNGEE. Combining the CDR3 with reference TRBV9 and TRBJ1-1 gives the whole variable domain DSGVTQTPKHLITATGQRVTLRCSPRSGDLSVYWYQQSLDQGLQFLIQYYNGEERAKGNILERFSAQQFPDLHSELNLSSLELGDSALYFCASSVDWARTEAFFGQGTRLTVV.

This clone was detected once. The genes are TRBV6-5 and TRBJ1-3; TRBD1 is a possible D gene (6 bases). From germline, CDR1 is MNHEY and CDR2 SVGAGI. This CDR3 contains 15 residues. V was trimmed by 4 bases and J by 0 bases, leaving 10 bases between them. The CDR3 region is CASSSGTISGNTIYF. The CDR3, as DNA: TGTGCCAGCAGTTCTGGGACAATCTCTGGAAACACCATATATTTT.

The CDR3 DNA reads as TGTGCCAGCAGCTTAGCGGGCCCCGGGGAGCTGTTTTTT. As protein: CASSLAGPGELFF. V is TRBV7-6 and J is TRBJ2-2, with no clear D. The germline gives CDR1 SGHVS, CDR2 FNYEAQ. The CDR3 has 13 amino acids. V was trimmed by 0 bases and J by 6 bases, leaving 5 bases between them.

The rearrangement links TRBV15 to TRBJ2-2; 7 nucleotides agree with TRBD1. V dropped 0 bases and J dropped 7; count of bases not matched to a gene: 11. The CDR3 runs 17 residues. In germline, CDR1 is LNHNV, CDR2 YYDKDF (reference sequence). This CDR3 is CATSRDGRGIQNGELFF. CDR3 bases: TGTGCCACCAGCAGAGATGGCAGGGGGATTCAGAACGGGGAGCTGTTTTTT.

This sequence joins TRBV7-9 and TRBJ2-7; tentatively, D is TRBD2 (6 bases). The length of the CDR3 is 16 residues. Between the trimmed V and J ends, which lost 3 bases and 0 bases, there was a span of 15 bases. Germline V gene sequence: CDR1 SEHNR, CDR2 FQNEAQ (reference sequence). CDR3 protein: CASSFPERASSYEQYF. Written as DNA, the CDR3 is TGTGCCAGCAGCTTCCCGGAGCGGGCGAGCTCCTACGAGCAGTACTTC.

This clone appeared a few times. The chain carries TRBV6-6 and TRBJ1-1; D not certain. The V end lost 0 bases, the J end lost 4 bases, and 9 bases lay between the germline ends. Germline V gene lookup returns CDR1 MNHNY and CDR2 SVGAGI (reference sequence). CDR3 length: 14 amino acids. The CDR3 here is CASSYSGGLTEAFF. The CDR3 bases are TGTGCCAGCAGTTACTCTGGTGGGCTCACTGAAGCTTTCTTT.

The CDR3 protein is CATSISGYTDTQYF. CDR3 coding DNA: TGTGCCACCAGCATCTCGGGATACACAGATACGCAGTATTTT. The V gene is TRBV15, the J gene TRBJ2-3; tentatively, D is TRBD2 (5 bases). The ends were cut back, 4 bases at V and 2 bases at J, with 10 bases in the middle. Germline V CDR1 and CDR2: LNHNV, YYDKDF (reference sequence). The CDR3 has 14 residues.

The V call is TRBV5-4, the J call TRBJ2-7; D gene ambiguous. Germline assignment: CDR1 SGHNT and CDR2 YYREEE (reference sequence). The CDR3 extends over 13 amino acids. Trimming cost V 7 bases and J 5 bases, with 16 bases left between them. The CDR3 region has the DNA TGTGCCAGCGCCCGAGCTGTGGGCGACGAGCAGTACTTC. Its translation is CASARAVGDEQYF.

The CDR3 DNA sequence: TGTGCCAGCAGCGTAGCAGGATTCGGGGAGCCCCAGCATTTT. Translated: CASSVAGFGEPQHF. The chain has TRBV9 and TRBJ1-5; D is ambiguous. V was pared by 0 bases and J by 8 bases, with 12 bases between. The germline CDR1 and CDR2 sequences are SGDLS and YYNGEE. The CDR3 consists of 14 residues.

V usage is TRBV19 and J usage is TRBJ1-2, with TRBD1 matching over 10 bases. The germline V gene has CDR1 LNHDA and CDR2 SQIVND (reference sequence). J gave up 4 bases and V 5 bases, and 10 bases lay outside the gene matches. The CDR3 has 16 residues. CDR3 bases: TGTGCCAGTAGTCCGTCATGGACAGGGGGGTCCTATGGCTACACCTTC. This translates into CASSPSWTGGSYGYTF.

The chain recombines TRBV11-2 with TRBJ2-1, with D possibly TRBD1 on 6 matching bases. Germline CDR1 reads SGHAT; CDR2 reads FQNNGV. Trimming stripped 2 bases from V and 7 bases from J, with 12 bases between. This CDR3 has 14 residues. CDR3 DNA sequence: TGTGCCAGCAGCTTAAGGGGGTGGGAGAATGAGCAGTTCTTC. Its protein product is CASSLRGWENEQFF. The full variable domain, completed using reference TRBV11-2 and TRBJ2-1, is EAGVAQSPRYKIIEKRQSVAFWCNPISGHATLYWYQQILGQGPKLLIQFQNNGVVDDSQLPKDRFSAERLKGVDSTLKIQPAKLEDSAVYLCASSLRGWENEQFFGPGTRLTVL.

This clone was seen more than once but under ten times. The V call is TRBV4-1, the J call TRBJ2-1; perhaps TRBD2 as D (5 bases). The CDR3 is 13 residues long. Trimming stripped 4 bases from V and 8 bases from J, with 12 bases between. CDR1 is MGHRA, CDR2 YSYEKL, per germline. CDR3 loop: CASSPGSGDEQFF. CDR3 nucleotides: TGCGCCAGCAGCCCGGGGTCTGGGGATGAGCAGTTCTTC.

The chain combines TRBV5-1 with TRBJ2-7, with a possible D match to TRBD2 (6 bases). V lost 1 base, J lost 2 bases, and 13 bases lay in between. The CDR3 has 15 amino acids. Germline CDR1 and CDR2: SGHRS and YFSETQ. Here the CDR3 reads CASSLRRDRAYEQYF. CDR3 DNA: TGCGCCAGCAGCTTGCGGAGGGATAGGGCCTACGAGCAGTACTTC.

V is TRBV9 and J is TRBJ2-7; maybe TRBD1 (6 bases). Germline V gives CDR1 SGDLS, CDR2 YYNGEE. V lost 0 bases and J 2 bases, leaving 9 bases between the germline ends. The CDR3 is made up of 14 amino acids. CDR3 protein: CASSVGGQPYEQYF. The CDR3 nucleotides are TGTGCCAGCAGCGTAGGCGGACAGCCCTACGAGCAGTACTTC.

V usage is TRBV10-2 and J usage is TRBJ2-4; TRBD1 might be the D (5 bases). Germline V gene lookup returns CDR1 WSHSY and CDR2 SAAADI. The CDR3 is made up of 15 amino acids. With 6 bases removed from V and 1 base from J, the gap between germline ends came to 13 bases. The CDR3 DNA is TGCGCCAGCAGAGATCTAGGGGATGCCAAAAACATTCAGTACTTC. Translated, it gives CASRDLGDAKNIQYF.

The J gene is TRBJ1-5, the V gene TRBV9; D ambiguous. Germline loops: CDR1 SGDLS, CDR2 YYNGEE. Between the trimmed V and J ends, which lost 3 bases and 3 bases, there was a span of 7 bases. This CDR3 spans 13 amino acids. Here the CDR3 reads CASSAGFNQPQHF. The CDR3 DNA sequence: TGTGCCAGCAGCGCGGGGTTCAATCAGCCCCAGCATTTT.

In this sample, this clone turned up once. The chain employs TRBV6-5 and TRBJ1-2, with D unresolved. CDR3 length: 15 amino acids. Looked up from germline, CDR1 is MNHEY and CDR2 is SVGAGI. V dropped 0 bases and J dropped 8 bases, with 16 bases sitting between them. The CDR3 here is CASSYSRANSEGYTF. CDR3 bases: TGTGCCAGCAGTTACTCGAGGGCTAATTCGGAGGGCTACACCTTC.

The rearrangement links TRBV7-9 to TRBJ2-1, with TRBD1 matching 9 bases. The CDR3 contains 15 residues. Losses at the gene ends were 5 bases for V and 7 bases for J; bases not matched to a gene: 9. CDR1 SEHNR and CDR2 FQNEAQ come from the germline V gene (reference sequence). The CDR3 sequence: CASSGEAGQGNEQFF. CDR3 DNA: TGTGCCAGCAGCGGAGAAGCGGGACAGGGAAATGAGCAGTTCTTC.

A single count supports this clone. The chain uses TRBV19 and TRBJ2-2; D remains ambiguous. The germline CDR1 and CDR2 sequences are LNHDA and SQIVND (reference sequence). V was shortened by 2 bases and J by 3 bases, with 10 bases between the two germline ends. This CDR3 is 15 amino acids long. CDR3 loop: CASSITGSDTGELFF. For the CDR3, the DNA is TGTGCCAGTAGTATAACCGGGTCTGACACCGGGGAGCTGTTTTTT.